This TCR beta chain was retrieved from a study of shared clonotypes between healthy human individuals. With V trimmed by 4 bases and J by 6 bases, 8 bases remained unmatched. Germline V CDR1 and CDR2: SGHNT, YYREEE (reference sequence). The CDR3 loop spans 15 amino acids. Produced via immunoSEQ multiplex PCR; TCRdb's table is partial and in-frame only. This table holds over 2 million clones, 90% to 95% found once. This TCR derives from a man between 18 and 35 years old in good health. The chain recombines TRBV5-4 with TRBJ2-2; 8 bases are a match to TRBD1. The sample was naive CD4+ T cells sorted from blood. The subset here: CD45RA+ positively selected. As DNA, the CDR3 is TGTGCCAGCAGCACGGGACAGGCTGTGGCCGGGGAGCTGTTTTTT. Translated: CASSTGQAVAGELFF.